This T cell receptor (beta chain) was sequenced for a study of T-cell memory formation after mild COVID-19. For the study at large: Most TCR clusters belonged to a single donor.

5'RACE, which relied on constant-segment primers, yielded TCR alpha and TCR beta cDNA libraries carrying sample barcodes and UMIs. TCRdb used MiXCR to reprocess the 5' RACE reads, holding one entry per CDR3 protein. The table has around 200,000 distinct CDR3 sequences, about 10% seen once. This clonotype showed up just a few times. Its matching antigen is unknown. Study-level findings and limits: Some clones that responded were present in memory (sampled pre-infection), which suggests cross-reactive memory joined. There was a balanced CD4/CD8 profile in clones contracting day 15 to 85, and later expanders leaned CD4+.

Sequenced sample: PBMCs or a T cell subset sorted from them (not recorded which). The receptor was derived from a man aged 18 to 29 who had mild COVID-19 (a few samples of this study predate the infection). Cell type and time point are not known.

The CDR3 region is CASSGRTPAMHTDTQYF. CDR3 sequence (DNA): TGTGCCTCCTCAGGCCGGACCCCGGCGATGCACACAGATACGCAGTATTTT. The chain carries TRBV21-1 and TRBJ2-3; TRBD1 is the table's D call, not checked against the DNA. TRBV21-1 is recorded as a pseudogene. The CDR3 spans 17 residues.